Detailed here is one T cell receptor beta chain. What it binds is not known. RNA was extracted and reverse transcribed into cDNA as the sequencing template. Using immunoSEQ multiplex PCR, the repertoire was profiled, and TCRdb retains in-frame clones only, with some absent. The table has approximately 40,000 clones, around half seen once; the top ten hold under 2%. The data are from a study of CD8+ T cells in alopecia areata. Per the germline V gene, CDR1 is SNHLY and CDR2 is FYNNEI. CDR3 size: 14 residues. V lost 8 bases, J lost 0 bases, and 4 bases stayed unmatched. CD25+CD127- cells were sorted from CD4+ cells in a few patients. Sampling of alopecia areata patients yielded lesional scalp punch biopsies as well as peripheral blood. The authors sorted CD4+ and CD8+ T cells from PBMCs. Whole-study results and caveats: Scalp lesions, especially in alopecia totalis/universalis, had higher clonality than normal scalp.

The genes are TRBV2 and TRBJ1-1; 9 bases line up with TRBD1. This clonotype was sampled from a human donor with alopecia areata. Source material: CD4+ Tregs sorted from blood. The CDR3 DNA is TGTGCCAGCGATGGGACAGGGTTGAACACTGAAGCTTTCTTT. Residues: CASDGTGLNTEAFF.